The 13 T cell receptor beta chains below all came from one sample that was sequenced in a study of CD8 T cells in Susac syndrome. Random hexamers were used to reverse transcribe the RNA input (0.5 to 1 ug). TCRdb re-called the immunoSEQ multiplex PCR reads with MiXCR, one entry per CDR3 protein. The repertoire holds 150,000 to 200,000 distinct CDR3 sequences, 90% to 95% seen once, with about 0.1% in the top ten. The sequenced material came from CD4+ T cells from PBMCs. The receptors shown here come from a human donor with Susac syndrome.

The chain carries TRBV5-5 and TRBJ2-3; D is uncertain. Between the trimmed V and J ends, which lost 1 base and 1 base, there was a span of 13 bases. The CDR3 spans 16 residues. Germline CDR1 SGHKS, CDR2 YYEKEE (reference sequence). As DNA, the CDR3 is TGTGCCAGCAGCTTGAGAGAGCCCCGAGGCACAGATACGCAGTATTTT. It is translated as CASSLREPRGTDTQYF.

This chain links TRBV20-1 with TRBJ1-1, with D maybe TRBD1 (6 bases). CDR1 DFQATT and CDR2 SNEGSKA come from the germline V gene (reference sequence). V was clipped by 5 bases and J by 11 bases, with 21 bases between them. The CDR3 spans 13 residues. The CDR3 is CSALRGDILRAFF. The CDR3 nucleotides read TGCAGTGCTCTGAGGGGGGACATTCTAAGGGCTTTCTTT.

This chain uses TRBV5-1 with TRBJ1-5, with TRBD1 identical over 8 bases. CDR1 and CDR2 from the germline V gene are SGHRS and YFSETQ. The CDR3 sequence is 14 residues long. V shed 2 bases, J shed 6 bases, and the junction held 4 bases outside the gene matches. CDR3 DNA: TGCGCCAGCAGCTTAACAGGGGGGACTCAGCCCCAGCATTTT. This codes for CASSLTGGTQPQHF.

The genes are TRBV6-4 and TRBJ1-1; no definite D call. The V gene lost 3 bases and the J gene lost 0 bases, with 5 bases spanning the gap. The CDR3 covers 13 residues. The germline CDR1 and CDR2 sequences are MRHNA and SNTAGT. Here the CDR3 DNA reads TGTGCCAGCAGTGAGAGTATGAACACTGAAGCTTTCTTT. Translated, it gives CASSESMNTEAFF.

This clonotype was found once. CDR3 loop: CAWSVEGKLSASFF. CDR3 DNA sequence: TGTGCCTGGAGTGTAGAAGGGAAATTATCCGCATCTTTCTTT. V usage is TRBV30 and J usage is TRBJ1-1; D remains ambiguous. There are 14 residues in the CDR3. Germline V lookup: CDR1 GTSNPN, CDR2 SVGIG (reference sequence). V shed 0 bases and J shed 12 bases, with 20 bases lying between them.

The CDR3 is CASSPVGGYEQYF. The DNA for the CDR3 is TGTGCCAGCAGCCCGGTTGGGGGCTACGAGCAGTACTTC. The chain combines TRBV7-3 with TRBJ2-7; tentatively, D is TRBD1 or TRBD2 (5 bases each). This CDR3 has 13 residues. The germline V gene has CDR1 SGHTA and CDR2 FQGTGA. Trimming cost V 5 bases and J 3 bases, with 11 bases left between them.

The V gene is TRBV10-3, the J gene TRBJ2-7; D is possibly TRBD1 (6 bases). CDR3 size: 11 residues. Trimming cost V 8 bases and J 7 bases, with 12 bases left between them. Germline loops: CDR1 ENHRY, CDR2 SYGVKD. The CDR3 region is CAIGGQREQYF. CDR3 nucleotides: TGTGCCATCGGAGGACAGAGGGAGCAGTACTTC.

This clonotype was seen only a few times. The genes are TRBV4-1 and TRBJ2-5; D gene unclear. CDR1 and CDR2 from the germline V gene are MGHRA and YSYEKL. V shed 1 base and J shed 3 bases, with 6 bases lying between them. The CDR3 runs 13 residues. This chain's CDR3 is CASSQVYKETQYF. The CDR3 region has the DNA TGCGCCAGCAGCCAAGTTTATAAAGAGACCCAGTACTTC.

The CDR3 loop is CASSLTGADNEQFF. The CDR3 DNA reads as TGTGCCAGCTCACTCACAGGGGCGGATAATGAGCAGTTCTTC. The chain recombines TRBV18 with TRBJ2-1, with 7 bases matching TRBD1. In germline, CDR1 is KGHSH, CDR2 LQKENI. The CDR3 is made up of 14 amino acids. V was clipped by 4 bases and J by 7 bases; unmatched bases: 7. The whole variable domain, filled in from reference TRBV18 and TRBJ2-1, reads NAGVMQNPRHLVRRRGQEARLRCSPMKGHSHVYWYRQLPEEGLKFMVYLQKENIIDESGMPKERFSAEFPKEGPSILRIQQVVRGDSAAYFCASSLTGADNEQFFGPGTRLTVL.

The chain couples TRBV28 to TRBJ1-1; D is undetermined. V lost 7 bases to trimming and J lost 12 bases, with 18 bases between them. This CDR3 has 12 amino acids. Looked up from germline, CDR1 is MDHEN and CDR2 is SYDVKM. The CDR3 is CASTRGPMSPFF. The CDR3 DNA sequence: TGTGCCAGCACCAGAGGGCCAATGTCGCCTTTCTTT.

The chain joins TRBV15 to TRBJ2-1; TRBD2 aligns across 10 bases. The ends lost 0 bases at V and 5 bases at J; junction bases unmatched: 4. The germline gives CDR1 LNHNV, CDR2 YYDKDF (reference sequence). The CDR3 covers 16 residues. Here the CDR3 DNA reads TGTGCCACCAGCAGAGATACACTAGCGGGGAACAATGAGCAGTTCTTC. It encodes CATSRDTLAGNNEQFF.

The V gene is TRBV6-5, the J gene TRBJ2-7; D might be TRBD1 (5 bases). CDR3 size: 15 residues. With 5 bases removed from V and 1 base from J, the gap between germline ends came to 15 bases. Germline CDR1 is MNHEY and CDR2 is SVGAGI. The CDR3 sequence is CASSPTGGKSYEQYF. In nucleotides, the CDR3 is TGTGCCAGCAGTCCAACAGGTGGAAAGTCCTACGAGCAGTACTTC.

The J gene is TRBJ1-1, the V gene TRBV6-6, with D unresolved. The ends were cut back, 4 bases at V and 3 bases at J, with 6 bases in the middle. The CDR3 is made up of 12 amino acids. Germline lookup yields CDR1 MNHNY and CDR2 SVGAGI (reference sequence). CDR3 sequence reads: CASSSPDTEAFF. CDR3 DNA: TGTGCCAGCAGTTCGCCGGACACTGAAGCTTTCTTT.